This T cell receptor (beta chain) is drawn from a study of control samples from healthy donors and cancer patients. The germline V gene encodes CDR1 MNHEY and CDR2 SVGAGI. The CDR3 is 13 amino acids. V dropped 7 bases and J dropped 1 base, with 10 bases sitting between them. Profiling relied on immunoSEQ multiplex PCR, and the TCRdb table lists in-frame clones only, not all of them. The sample includes approximately 70,000 clones, around 80% of them seen just once. This TCR was sampled from a man aged 55 to 70 in good health. The genes are TRBV6-5 and TRBJ2-5; D is unclear. The material sequenced was blood. Here the CDR3 DNA reads TGTGCCAGCAAGACGACACCCCAAGAGACCCAGTACTTC. This translates into CASKTTPQETQYF.